Below are 20 T cell receptor beta chains sequenced from a single sample in a study of cytomegalovirus exposure and HLA in healthy donors (dated by TCRdb to the late 2010s). The protocol used for the library was the immunoSEQ multiplex PCR assay. As stored in TCRdb, this immuneACCESS dataset retains in-frame rearrangements with V and J assigned. A fraction of the clones does not appear; measured against another copy, unresolved V genes explain less than half of the discrepancy, and the remainder lacks a known reason. This sample is represented by roughly 150,000 clones; less than 90% of them were singletons. The ten largest clones capture roughly a tenth of the sample. Sequencing was performed on PBMCs. All receptors come from a man under 40 in good health and CMV-seropositive.

The chain joins TRBV6-6 to TRBJ2-1, with D possibly being TRBD2 (6 bases). The CDR3 is 15 amino acids. Germline loops: CDR1 MNHNY, CDR2 SVGAGI (reference sequence). The germline V and J ends were trimmed by 3 bases and 8 bases, with 17 bases remaining between them. CDR3 residues: CASSYLTGRRDEQFF. In nucleotides, the CDR3 is TGTGCCAGCAGTTATTTGACCGGGAGAAGGGATGAGCAGTTCTTC.

This chain connects TRBV6-5 to TRBJ1-5, with no clear D. V was clipped by 0 bases and J by 5 bases, with 11 bases between them. The CDR3 loop spans 15 amino acids. Germline V lookup: CDR1 MNHEY, CDR2 SVGAGI. CDR3 sequence reads: CASSYSAHRDQPQHF. Here the CDR3 DNA reads TGTGCCAGCAGTTACTCGGCCCATCGGGATCAGCCCCAGCATTTT.

This clone was seen a single time. The V gene is TRBV9, the J gene TRBJ1-2; possibly TRBD1 for D (5 bases). Germline V gene lookup returns CDR1 SGDLS and CDR2 YYNGEE. Trimming cost V 0 bases and J 8 bases, with 20 bases left between them. The CDR3 is 16 amino acids. The CDR3 DNA sequence: TGTGCCAGCAGCGTAGGGGGCTCCAGGGAAGGCGCCGGCTACACCTTC. Its protein product is CASSVGGSREGAGYTF.

The genes are TRBV2 and TRBJ2-7; TRBD1 matches at 8 bases. The CDR3 extends over 15 amino acids. From germline, CDR1 is SNHLY and CDR2 FYNNEI. V shed 10 bases and J 0 bases; nucleotides not matched to a gene: 11. In DNA, the CDR3 is TGTGCCAACTATTTAACAGGGGGGAGCTCCTACGAGCAGTACTTC. Translating gives CANYLTGGSSYEQYF.

The rearrangement links TRBV6-5 to TRBJ2-5; D possibly corresponds to TRBD1 (5 bases). V shed 5 bases and J shed 5 bases, with 9 bases lying between them. Germline V gene sequence: CDR1 MNHEY, CDR2 SVGAGI. The CDR3 length is 12 residues. CDR3 in amino acids: CASSGALETQYF. The CDR3 bases are TGTGCCAGCAGTGGGGCCTTGGAGACCCAGTACTTC.

The rearrangement uses TRBV5-1 and TRBJ1-2, with a possible D match to TRBD1 (5 bases). The CDR3 length is 14 residues. CDR1 is SGHRS, CDR2 YFSETQ, per germline. Trimming removed 0 bases from V and 1 base from J, with 7 bases in between. The CDR3 DNA reads TGCGCCAGCAGCTTGGACAGGCTTAACTATGGCTACACCTTC. The encoded protein is CASSLDRLNYGYTF.

The rearrangement joins TRBV29-1 to TRBJ2-7, with a possible D match to TRBD1 (6 bases). Germline V lookup: CDR1 SQVTM, CDR2 ANQGSEA. This CDR3 has 11 residues. Trimming took 5 bases from V and 6 from J, leaving 11 bases between them. The CDR3 sequence: CSVFQGLEQYF. In nucleotides, the CDR3 is TGCAGCGTTTTCCAGGGGCTCGAGCAGTACTTC.

The chain is built from TRBV28 and TRBJ1-2, with a tentative D call TRBD1 (5 bases). V lost 5 bases to trimming and J lost 3 bases, with 10 bases between them. CDR3 length: 13 amino acids. CDR1 is MDHEN, CDR2 SYDVKM, per germline. DNA of the CDR3: TGTGCCAGCAGTACGTTACAGGACTATGGCTACACCTTC. Translated: CASSTLQDYGYTF.

The chain joins TRBV7-3 to TRBJ2-3, with TRBD1 identical over 7 bases. CDR3 length equals 13 residues. Trimming removed 3 bases from V and 5 bases from J; junction bases left unmatched: 2. In germline, CDR1 is SGHTA, CDR2 FQGTGA. The CDR3 region is CASSLAGGDTQYF. CDR3 DNA sequence: TGTGCCAGCAGCTTGGCAGGGGGAGATACGCAGTATTTT.

V usage is TRBV4-2 and J usage is TRBJ2-1; 11 bases line up with TRBD2. Germline V gene lookup returns CDR1 LGHNA and CDR2 YNFKEQ. V was pared by 0 bases and J by 10 bases, with 8 bases of the junction left unmatched. The CDR3 sequence is 16 residues long. CDR3 nucleotides: TGTGCCAGCAGCCAAGATGGGACTAGCGGACGCATGGAGCAGTTCTTC. Amino acid sequence: CASSQDGTSGRMEQFF.

The gene calls are TRBV7-8 and TRBJ1-5; 8 positions agree with TRBD1. V trimming: 6 bases; J trimming: 4 bases; junction bases outside the gene matches: 14. Germline lookup yields CDR1 SGHVS and CDR2 FQNEAQ. This CDR3 contains 17 residues. The CDR3 sequence: CASSNDRGVGRNQPQHF. CDR3 in DNA: TGTGCCAGCAGTAACGACAGGGGAGTCGGGAGGAATCAGCCCCAGCATTTT.

V is TRBV10-1 and J is TRBJ2-1; TRBD2 agrees at 10 bases. CDR1 is WNHNN, CDR2 SYGVQD, per germline (reference sequence). The CDR3 sequence is 15 residues long. Trimming removed 3 bases from V and 5 bases from J; junction bases left unmatched: 4. CDR3 sequence: CASSEGLAGDNEQFF. The DNA of the CDR3 is TGCGCCAGCAGTGAAGGGCTAGCGGGGGACAATGAGCAGTTCTTC.

V gene TRBV27 combines with J gene TRBJ1-1; D remains ambiguous. Trimming removed 5 bases at V and 9 bases at J, with 19 bases between. The CDR3 contains 14 residues. Per the germline V gene, CDR1 is MNHEY and CDR2 is SMNVEV (reference sequence). CDR3 coding DNA: TGTGCCAGCAGTCGACCCGGGCAGGACGGGAAAGCTTTCTTT. Its translation is CASSRPGQDGKAFF.

Notes on this clone: Distinct nucleotide sequences in the sample also encode this CDR3. The gene calls are TRBV9 and TRBJ2-5; 8 positions match TRBD2. The CDR3 runs to 16 residues. V trimming: 0 bases; J trimming: 4 bases; junction bases outside the gene matches: 8. The germline CDR1 and CDR2 sequences are SGDLS and YYNGEE. CDR3 in amino acids: CASSVGEDGGAETQYF. The CDR3 DNA is TGTGCCAGCAGCGTAGGTGAAGACGGGGGGGCAGAGACCCAGTACTTC. Complete variable domain (other parts from reference TRBV9 and TRBJ2-5): DSGVTQTPKHLITATGQRVTLRCSPRSGDLSVYWYQQSLDQGLQFLIQYYNGEERAKGNILERFSAQQFPDLHSELNLSSLELGDSALYFCASSVGEDGGAETQYFGPGTRLLVL.

The rearrangement links TRBV7-2 to TRBJ2-5; D perhaps matches TRBD2 (6 bases). Germline CDR1 is SGHTA and CDR2 is FQGNSA. V lost 2 bases to trimming and J lost 5 bases, with 18 bases between them. The CDR3 spans 16 residues. CDR3 residues: CASSLFPRGLGETQYF. The CDR3 nucleotides are TGTGCCAGCAGCTTATTTCCTCGGGGGTTAGGGGAGACCCAGTACTTC.

This clone was recorded once. V usage is TRBV7-3 and J usage is TRBJ2-2; 12 bases match TRBD2. CDR3 length equals 17 residues. Germline V gives CDR1 SGHTA, CDR2 FQGTGA. V was pared by 4 bases and J by 6 bases, with 9 bases of the junction left unmatched. The CDR3 DNA sequence: TGTGCCAGCAGCTCCCGGACTAGCGGGAAATCAGCCGGGGAGCTGTTTTTT. It yields the protein CASSSRTSGKSAGELFF.

The V call is TRBV28, the J call TRBJ1-4; 7 bases map to TRBD1. Germline V gene lookup returns CDR1 MDHEN and CDR2 SYDVKM. V shed 6 bases and J 8 bases; nucleotides not matched to a gene: 9. CDR3 length equals 14 residues. Here the CDR3 reads CASRETGLGEKLFF. Here the CDR3 DNA reads TGTGCCAGCAGGGAGACAGGGCTCGGGGAAAAACTGTTTTTT.

A single count supports this clone. This chain links TRBV28 with TRBJ2-7, with TRBD2 identical over 10 bases. Germline V gene data show CDR1 as MDHEN and CDR2 as SYDVKM. The CDR3 totals 14 residues. The V and J ends lost 6 bases and 1 base, in that order; junction bases with no gene match: 3. The CDR3 is CASSPSGGSYEQYF. The CDR3 bases are TGTGCCAGCAGCCCTAGCGGGGGATCCTACGAGCAGTACTTC.

This clone was picked up one time. J is TRBJ2-2 and V is TRBV11-3; TRBD2 matches at 8 bases. The CDR3 has 15 amino acids. With V trimmed by 5 bases and J by 7 bases, 9 bases remained unmatched. Looked up from germline, CDR1 is SGHNT and CDR2 is YENEEA. The CDR3 is CASSAPGLVNGELFF. The CDR3, as DNA: TGTGCCAGCAGCGCCCCGGGACTAGTTAACGGGGAGCTGTTTTTT.

V is TRBV2 and J is TRBJ1-5; D not certain. V shed 7 bases and J shed 4 bases, with 8 bases lying between them. This CDR3 contains 12 residues. CDR1 SNHLY and CDR2 FYNNEI come from the germline V gene. CDR3 protein: CASTNSNQPQHF. The CDR3 DNA follows: TGTGCCAGCACCAACAGTAATCAGCCCCAGCATTTT.